One and the same sample provided the 28 T cell receptor beta chains below, sequenced in a study of T cells in Graves' hyperthyroidism and ophthalmopathy. What was amplified from RNA transcripts were TCR beta CDR3 regions. An initial round of RT-PCR targeting the TCR CDR3 relied on the HTBI primer set. TCRdb re-called the multiplex PCR reads with MiXCR, one entry per CDR3 protein. The repertoire consists of under 40,000 distinct CDR3 sequences, with about 47% occurring once and the leading ten covering roughly a sixth. The sequenced material came from blood. These receptors were obtained from a man in his forties or fifties with Graves' ophthalmopathy.

This chain links TRBV5-1 with TRBJ2-7; no definite D call. Germline CDR1 SGHRS, CDR2 YFSETQ. The CDR3 has 12 residues. With 4 bases removed from V and 3 bases from J, the gap between germline ends came to 8 bases. This chain's CDR3 is CASSEPGYEQYF. DNA of the CDR3: TGCGCCAGCAGCGAACCCGGCTACGAGCAGTACTTC.

The V call is TRBV6-1, the J call TRBJ1-6; tentatively, D is TRBD1 (5 bases). Germline V gene data show CDR1 as MNHNS and CDR2 as SASEGT. V was pared by 4 bases and J by 10 bases, with 14 bases between. The CDR3 sequence is 14 residues long. CDR3 nucleotides: TGTGCCAGCAGTGCTGGTCCCTGGGGCTCACCCCTCCACTTT. Translated: CASSAGPWGSPLHF.

This chain connects TRBV7-2 to TRBJ2-1, with 9 bases aligning to TRBD2. The CDR3 extends over 14 amino acids. V shed 4 bases, J shed 5 bases, and the junction held 3 bases outside the gene matches. CDR1 SGHTA and CDR2 FQGNSA come from the germline V gene. The CDR3 DNA reads as TGTGCCAGCAGCTGGACTAGCGAAGACAATGAGCAGTTCTTC. This sequence encodes CASSWTSEDNEQFF.

The rearrangement joins TRBV19 to TRBJ1-2; D ambiguous. From germline, CDR1 is LNHDA and CDR2 SQIVND (reference sequence). The CDR3 loop spans 13 amino acids. Between the trimmed V and J ends, which lost 3 bases and 5 bases, there was a span of 10 bases. CDR3 loop: CASSIGLAYGYTF. CDR3 coding DNA: TGTGCCAGTAGTATTGGGCTAGCGTATGGCTACACCTTC.

This clonotype appeared a single time. The conserved phenylalanine or tryptophan normally closing the CDR3 is absent here, so this likely arose from a read error. This chain joins TRBV2 and TRBJ1-1; D remains unclear. Trimming left V 9 bases short and J 5 bases short, with 16 bases between. Germline CDR1 SNHLY, CDR2 FYNNEI. The CDR3 covers 13 residues. The CDR3 DNA reads as TGTGCCAGTAAAGGGTATCTAGGGACTGAAGCTTTCATT. It yields the protein CASKGYLGTEAFI.

The chain uses TRBV5-6 and TRBJ2-1; 7 bases fit TRBD2. Trimming cost V 4 bases and J 6 bases; bases outside gene matches: 10. CDR3 length equals 15 residues. Germline V gene sequence: CDR1 SGHDT, CDR2 YYEEEE. CDR3 sequence (DNA): TGTGCCAGCAGCATCGGAGGACTAGAGGCCAATGAGCAGTTCTTC. Its protein product is CASSIGGLEANEQFF. Drawing the rest from reference TRBV5-6 and TRBJ2-1, the complete variable domain is DAGVTQSPTHLIKTRGQQVTLRCSPKSGHDTVSWYQQALGQGPQFIFQYYEEEERQRGNFPDRFSGHQFPNYSSELNVNALLLGDSALYLCASSIGGLEANEQFFGPGTRLTVL.

This clonotype was seen ten or more times. This chain links TRBV20-1 with TRBJ1-1; D not resolved. This CDR3 spans 12 amino acids. The V gene lost 3 bases and the J gene lost 2 bases, with 7 bases spanning the gap. Germline V lookup: CDR1 DFQATT, CDR2 SNEGSKA (reference sequence). Here the CDR3 DNA reads TGCAGTGCTAGTCGCAGAAACACTGAAGCTTTCTTT. It translates to CSASRRNTEAFF.

In its sample, this clonotype is medium-sized (0.01 to 0.1%). This sequence joins TRBV7-8 and TRBJ1-2; perhaps TRBD1 as D (6 bases). Germline-derived CDR1 and CDR2 are SGHVS and FQNEAQ. V was trimmed by 1 base and J by 4 bases, leaving 10 bases between them. CDR3 size: 14 residues. The DNA for the CDR3 is TGTGCCAGCAGCTTAGACAGGGTGGCCTATGGCTACACCTTC. Translating it yields CASSLDRVAYGYTF.

This clonotype was seen at least ten times. The gene calls are TRBV30 and TRBJ1-4; 9 bases map to TRBD1. The trim removed 1 base at V and 8 bases at J, leaving 2 bases unmatched. Germline V gene data show CDR1 as GTSNPN and CDR2 as SVGIG (reference sequence). The CDR3 has 13 residues. The CDR3 DNA sequence: TGTGCCTGGAGTGGGGACAGGGCGGAAAAACTGTTTTTT. This codes for CAWSGDRAEKLFF.

This clonotype was detected once. The conserved phenylalanine or tryptophan is not found at the CDR3 terminus, so this likely reflects a read error. The chain carries TRBV5-1 and TRBJ1-1; possibly TRBD1 for D (5 bases). This CDR3 contains 15 residues. Trimming cost V 4 bases and J 1 base, with 14 bases left between them. Germline-derived CDR1 and CDR2 are SGHRS and YFSETQ. CDR3 in DNA: TGCGCCAGCAGCCTGGGGGGACCCGCGAACACTGAAGCTTTCTTG. It yields the protein CASSLGGPANTEAFL.

The V call is TRBV5-4, the J call TRBJ1-2, with D possibly matching TRBD1 (5 bases). Deletions cut 5 bases from V and 8 bases from J, with 22 bases between. This CDR3 contains 15 residues. From germline, CDR1 is SGHNT and CDR2 YYREEE (reference sequence). CDR3 bases: TGTGCCAGCAGGCCGGCGCAGCGGGGGGGTGAGGGCTACACCTTC. This translates into CASRPAQRGGEGYTF.

This rearrangement joins TRBV12-3 or TRBV12-4 to TRBJ1-3; tentatively, D is TRBD1 (5 bases). The CDR3 totals 14 residues. V lost 3 bases and J 2 bases, leaving 8 bases between the germline ends. CDR3 region: CASSFSGTGNTIYF. The CDR3 DNA reads TGTGCCAGCAGTTTCTCAGGGACTGGAAACACCATATATTTT.

The V call is TRBV15, the J call TRBJ2-7, with D possibly TRBD2 on 6 matching bases. The CDR3 is 17 residues long. The ends were cut back, 0 bases at V and 0 bases at J, with 15 bases in the middle. Germline CDR1 is LNHNV and CDR2 is YYDKDF (reference sequence). The CDR3 DNA sequence: TGTGCCACCAGCAGAGAGTGGGGACTTGATAGCTCCTACGAGCAGTACTTC. Its translation is CATSREWGLDSSYEQYF. The whole variable domain, remainder taken from reference TRBV15 and TRBJ2-7, is DAMVIQNPRYQVTQFGKPVTLSCSQTLNHNVMYWYQQKSSQAPKLLFHYYDKDFNNEADTPDNFQSRRPNTSFCFLDIRSPGLGDTAMYLCATSREWGLDSSYEQYFGPGTRLTVT.

The J gene is TRBJ2-7, the V gene TRBV20-1; 13 bases align to TRBD2. CDR1 and CDR2 (germline): DFQATT, SNEGSKA (reference sequence). The CDR3 loop spans 15 amino acids. Trimming at V came to 5 bases and at J to 2 bases, leaving 6 bases not matched to a gene. The CDR3 DNA follows: TGCAGTGCTGAAGATGGACTAGCGGGGGCCTACGAGCAGTACTTC. Translated, it gives CSAEDGLAGAYEQYF.

The gene calls are TRBV14 and TRBJ2-1; D assignment may be TRBD1 or TRBD2 (6 bases each). The germline gives CDR1 SGHDN, CDR2 FVKESK. V dropped 0 bases and J dropped 8 bases, with 11 bases sitting between them. The CDR3 runs to 14 residues. This CDR3 reads CASSQEMRGDEQFF. The CDR3, as DNA: TGTGCCAGCAGCCAAGAAATGAGGGGGGATGAGCAGTTCTTC.

This clonotype was found many times. The chain couples TRBV12-3 or TRBV12-4 to TRBJ1-1; 7 bases map to TRBD1. The CDR3 sequence is 12 residues long. J gave up 11 bases and V 6 bases, and 9 bases lay outside the gene matches. CDR3 DNA sequence: TGTGCCAGCAGATTTGACAGGGCGAATGCTTTCTTT. Translating it yields CASRFDRANAFF.

This clonotype was found many times. V usage is TRBV6-5 and J usage is TRBJ1-3; D remains unclear. The CDR3 consists of 15 residues. Looked up from germline, CDR1 is MNHEY and CDR2 is SVGAGI. Trimming stripped 0 bases from V and 2 bases from J, with 8 bases between. The CDR3 sequence is CASSYSKGTGNTIYF. Here the CDR3 DNA reads TGTGCCAGCAGTTACTCGAAAGGGACTGGAAACACCATATATTTT.

Sample share makes this clonotype medium-sized (0.01 to 0.1%). The gene calls are TRBV24-1 and TRBJ2-1; 7 bases fit TRBD1. This CDR3 contains 15 residues. With 2 bases clipped from V and 8 bases from J, the junction kept 8 bases outside the gene matches. Germline loops: CDR1 KGHDR, CDR2 SFDVKD. The CDR3 is CATSDSTGFDDEQFF. CDR3 coding DNA: TGTGCCACCAGTGATTCGACAGGGTTCGACGATGAGCAGTTCTTC.

This clonotype was seen a handful of times. Here the CDR3 DNA reads TGCAGTGCTCCCAAACTAGCGGGAGGTACTGAGCAGTATTTT. Residues: CSAPKLAGGTEQYF. The V gene is TRBV20-1, the J gene TRBJ2-3; TRBD2 matches at 12 bases. The CDR3 totals 14 residues. CDR1 and CDR2 from the germline V gene are DFQATT and SNEGSKA (reference sequence). Germline trimming cut 5 bases from V and 11 bases from J; bases unmatched to any gene: 11.

This clonotype ranks as medium-sized. The V and J genes are TRBV2 and TRBJ2-7, with D unclear. The CDR3 is made up of 12 amino acids. CDR1 and CDR2 (germline): SNHLY, FYNNEI. With 9 bases removed from V and 2 bases from J, the gap between germline ends came to 11 bases. CDR3 bases: TGTGCCAGTGTTCCCACGCCCTACGAGCAGTACTTC. Translation: CASVPTPYEQYF.

This rearrangement joins TRBV20-1 to TRBJ2-1; 8 positions agree with TRBD1. After removal of 6 bases from V and 5 bases from J, the junction contained 9 bases not matched to a gene. CDR1 and CDR2 (germline): DFQATT, SNEGSKA (reference sequence). The CDR3 is made up of 14 amino acids. The CDR3 DNA sequence: TGCAGTGCACCCCCAGAACAGGGGGACAATGAGCAGTTCTTC. Its translation is CSAPPEQGDNEQFF.

In its sample, this clonotype ranks as medium-sized. The chain has TRBV20-1 and TRBJ2-3, with a weak D call TRBD2 (6 bases). With 6 bases removed from V and 8 bases from J, the gap between germline ends came to 9 bases. Germline V gene sequence: CDR1 DFQATT, CDR2 SNEGSKA (reference sequence). The CDR3 is made up of 10 amino acids. CDR3 residues: CSAGGTTQYF. In DNA, the CDR3 is TGCAGTGCGGGCGGGACTACGCAGTATTTT.

This clonotype was seen many times. CDR3 nucleotides: TGTGCCAGCAGCCAAGAGATAGCCGGTGGATACGAGCAGTACTTC. It yields the protein CASSQEIAGGYEQYF. The V call is TRBV3-1, the J call TRBJ2-7; D remains ambiguous. The CDR3 contains 15 residues. The germline CDR1 and CDR2 sequences are LGHDT and YNNKEL (reference sequence). V was shortened by 0 bases and J by 4 bases, with 13 bases between the two germline ends.

As concerns this clonotype: A read error is likely, as this CDR3 ends without the conserved phenylalanine or tryptophan. It is unclear where the CDR3 begins or ends on the DNA, so no DNA is shown, and the CDR3 is as TCRdb lists it. The rearrangement links TRBV7-2 to TRBJ2-2; TRBD1, the table's D call, was not compared with the DNA. The CDR3 is 9 amino acids in total, end residues counted. Germline CDR1 SGHTA, CDR2 FQGNSA. The CDR3 reads CASSYPGTG.

This clonotype was seen at least ten times. The V gene is TRBV9, the J gene TRBJ2-5; 9 nucleotides match TRBD2. Germline assignment: CDR1 SGDLS and CDR2 YYNGEE. The CDR3 has 14 amino acids. Germline trimming cut 1 base from V and 5 bases from J; bases unmatched to any gene: 3. The CDR3 loop reads CASSVSGRYETQYF. CDR3 bases: TGTGCCAGCAGCGTAAGCGGGAGGTACGAGACCCAGTACTTC.

This clonotype was counted many times. This chain joins TRBV6-1 and TRBJ1-1; tentatively, D is TRBD1 (6 bases). Germline V gives CDR1 MNHNS, CDR2 SASEGT. The CDR3 extends over 15 amino acids. V was trimmed by 0 bases and J by 4 bases, leaving 12 bases between them. In nucleotides, the CDR3 is TGTGCCAGCAGTGAAGCGGGCAGGGGTCGCACTGAAGCTTTCTTT. It codes for CASSEAGRGRTEAFF.

V gene TRBV4-1 combines with J gene TRBJ2-1; D may be TRBD2 (5 bases). The CDR3 extends over 16 amino acids. Looked up from germline, CDR1 is MGHRA and CDR2 is YSYEKL. Trimming pared 3 bases from V and 0 bases from J, leaving 12 bases between. In DNA form, the CDR3 reads TGCGCCAGCAGCCATCCCATAGGGAGCTCCTACAATGAGCAGTTCTTC. This codes for CASSHPIGSSYNEQFF.

Comment on this clonotype: The junction shows a germline mismatch at one end, possibly a read error. V usage is TRBV20-1 and J usage is TRBJ2-5; D unclear. From germline, CDR1 is DFQATT and CDR2 SNEGSKA (reference sequence). The CDR3 is made up of 11 amino acids. In DNA form, the CDR3 reads TGCAGTGCTGGAGATCAAGAGACCCAGTACTTC. This translates into CSAGDQETQYF.